Listed below are T cell receptor beta chains from one sample, sequenced in a study of cytomegalovirus exposure and HLA in healthy donors. Profiling relied on immunoSEQ multiplex PCR, and the TCRdb table lists in-frame clones only, not all of them. The sample includes 60,000 to 75,000 clones, roughly 74% seen only once; the top ten take around 7.8%. What was sequenced was PBMCs. These receptor sequences come from a man aged 18 to 35 in good health and CMV-seropositive. CDR3s leave out the opening cysteine and the closing phenylalanine or tryptophan.

TRBV4-2	TRBJ2-2	ASSHPSGGAPGELF
TRBV30	TRBJ2-3	AWEEAGGTTDTQY
TRBV19	TRBJ1-4	ASKEVATNEKLF
TRBV30	TRBJ2-1	AWTAGGGGNEQF
TRBV28	TRBJ1-2	ASSFPTGTDGYT
TRBV6-1	TRBJ1-6	ASSEARRVTRASNSPLH
TRBV4-2	TRBJ2-3	ASSQDPGTSGGSSTDTQY
TRBV10-2	TRBJ1-5	ASSTGGRQPQH
TRBV6-5	TRBJ2-3	ASSYSGGDTQY
TRBV30	TRBJ1-4	AWSVLSEKLF
TRBV30	TRBJ1-1	AWSPAGTEAF